The next 19 T cell receptor beta chains were all read from a single sample in a study of blood T cell repertoires in COVID-19. TCRdb's copy holds only in-frame clones and misses some; the assay was immunoSEQ multiplex PCR. The sample lists some 96,000 clones; over 75% were seen once. The sequenced sample was peripheral blood. All receptors come from a human donor in a cohort sampled during active COVID-19.

V gene TRBV5-6 combines with J gene TRBJ2-3; 7 bases line up with TRBD1. The CDR3 extends over 15 amino acids. CDR1 and CDR2 (germline): SGHDT, YYEEEE. Trimming cost V 1 base and J 4 bases; bases outside gene matches: 6. The CDR3 sequence: CASSLRDRAADTQYF. CDR3 DNA sequence: TGTGCCAGCAGCTTGAGGGACAGAGCAGCAGATACGCAGTATTTT.

The chain uses TRBV7-2 and TRBJ2-7; TRBD1 is a possible D gene (6 bases). This CDR3 is 14 amino acids long. Germline CDR1 is SGHTA and CDR2 is FQGNSA. V was trimmed by 5 bases and J by 2 bases, leaving 13 bases between them. Here the CDR3 DNA reads TGTGCCAGCAGCACCCAACAGGGACCCTACGAGCAGTACTTC. Translation: CASSTQQGPYEQYF.

This sequence joins TRBV18 and TRBJ2-1; 10 bases agree with TRBD2. The CDR3 contains 14 residues. Germline CDR1 KGHSH, CDR2 LQKENI. J lost 7 bases, V lost 2 bases, and 2 bases had no gene match. This chain's CDR3 is CASSPGTSENEQFF. For the CDR3, the DNA is TGTGCCAGCTCACCAGGGACTAGCGAAAATGAGCAGTTCTTC.

This clone was seen only a few times. This chain links TRBV30 with TRBJ2-1; no clear D. Trimming shortened V by 2 bases and J by 8 bases, and 13 bases separated the two germline ends. CDR3 size: 13 residues. Germline V gives CDR1 GTSNPN, CDR2 SVGIG (reference sequence). This chain's CDR3 is CAWSREDSHEQFF. CDR3 coding DNA: TGTGCCTGGAGTCGCGAAGATAGCCATGAGCAGTTCTTC.

The J gene is TRBJ1-3, the V gene TRBV18; D remains ambiguous. The length of the CDR3 is 15 residues. Germline CDR1 and CDR2: KGHSH and LQKENI. V was pared by 2 bases and J by 0 bases, with 8 bases between. The CDR3 sequence: CASSPNSNSGNTIYF. The CDR3 nucleotides read TGTGCCAGCTCACCAAACAGTAACTCTGGAAACACCATATATTTT.

The chain recombines TRBV7-6 with TRBJ2-7; D possibly corresponds to TRBD1 (6 bases). V was trimmed by 5 bases and J by 3 bases, leaving 11 bases between them. The CDR3 has 13 residues. Germline CDR1 and CDR2: SGHVS and FNYEAQ. CDR3 in DNA: TGTGCCAGCAGCATCGGACAGAACTACGAGCAGTACTTC. Translated, it gives CASSIGQNYEQYF.

J is TRBJ1-4 and V is TRBV15; 7 bases are shared with TRBD1. The junction had 8 bases not matched to a gene; V was cut back by 6 bases and J by 7 bases. The CDR3 length is 14 residues. Germline V lookup: CDR1 LNHNV, CDR2 YYDKDF (reference sequence). The CDR3 coding sequence is TGTGCCACCAGGGGGTCAGGGGGAGTTGAAAAACTGTTTTTT. Translating it yields CATRGSGGVEKLFF.

This rearrangement joins TRBV3-1 (or the pseudogene TRBV3-2) to TRBJ2-5; D is possibly TRBD1 (6 bases). CDR3 length: 15 amino acids. CDR1 and CDR2 (germline): LGHDT, YNNKEL (reference sequence). The germline V and J ends were trimmed by 1 base and 1 base, with 10 bases remaining between them. The CDR3 sequence: CASSQGKGVQETQYF. The CDR3 nucleotides are TGTGCCAGCAGCCAAGGGAAGGGGGTCCAAGAGACCCAGTACTTC.

The gene calls are TRBV5-8 and TRBJ2-3; 7 nucleotides match TRBD2. Trimming removed 0 bases from V and 3 bases from J; junction bases left unmatched: 7. Germline CDR1 SGHTS, CDR2 YDEGEE. There are 16 residues in the CDR3. The CDR3 DNA reads as TGTGCCAGCAGCTTGGCCGCTAGCGGAAGAACAGATACGCAGTATTTT. This sequence encodes CASSLAASGRTDTQYF.

For the CDR3, the DNA is TGTGCCCCCCTCGGGGGCGGGAGGACCCTTGGCGAGCAGTACTTC. The encoded protein is CAPLGGGRTLGEQYF. The rearrangement joins TRBV10-3 to TRBJ2-7, with 8 bases fitting TRBD2. V lost 11 bases and J lost 6; bases outside the gene matches: 18. The CDR3 has 15 amino acids. Germline-derived CDR1 and CDR2 are ENHRY and SYGVKD.

V is TRBV5-3 and J is TRBJ2-1; possibly TRBD2 for D (6 bases). TRBV5-3 is assigned to the ORF class and has an uncertain function. CDR3 length: 16 residues. V lost 5 bases and J lost 4, with 19 bases in between. The CDR3, as DNA: TGTGCCAGAAGAACCGGGACTCAGCCCTTTTACAATGAGCAGTTCTTC. Translation gives CARRTGTQPFYNEQFF.

The chain carries TRBV9 and TRBJ2-2; the D gene is possibly TRBD1 (6 bases). Trimming cost V 2 bases and J 6 bases, with 14 bases left between them. Germline V gene data show CDR1 as SGDLS and CDR2 as YYNGEE. The CDR3 totals 15 residues. The CDR3 DNA is TGTGCCAGCAGCGTTATAACAGGGAAGGCCGGGGAGCTGTTTTTT. It is translated as CASSVITGKAGELFF.

CDR3 sequence: CASSPAAYEQYF. DNA for the CDR3: TGTGCCAGCAGTCCAGCGGCCTACGAGCAGTACTTC. The V and J genes are TRBV6-2 or TRBV6-3 and TRBJ2-7; possible D gene TRBD2, 5 bases. Per germline, CDR1 MNHEY and CDR2 SVGEGT. The V gene lost 5 bases and the J gene lost 2 bases, with 7 bases spanning the gap. This CDR3 contains 12 residues.

The chain has TRBV7-2 and TRBJ2-5; possibly TRBD1 for D (5 bases). The germline V and J ends were trimmed by 5 bases and 5 bases, with 18 bases remaining between them. CDR1 and CDR2 (germline): SGHTA, FQGNSA. This CDR3 has 15 amino acids. The CDR3 coding sequence is TGTGCCAGCAGCACCAGACAGCCTCTCGGGGAGACCCAGTACTTC. It codes for CASSTRQPLGETQYF.

The chain couples TRBV7-8 to TRBJ1-3; possible D gene TRBD1, 6 bases. The CDR3 sequence is 13 residues long. With 7 bases removed from V and 2 bases from J, the gap between germline ends came to 9 bases. The germline V gene has CDR1 SGHVS and CDR2 FQNEAQ. Here the CDR3 reads CASMGAAGNTIYF. DNA of the CDR3: TGTGCCAGCATGGGGGCGGCTGGAAACACCATATATTTT.

The chain uses TRBV5-1 and TRBJ2-3; D unclear. Trimming left V 3 bases short and J 0 bases short, with 11 bases between. Germline-derived CDR1 and CDR2 are SGHRS and YFSETQ. This CDR3 spans 15 amino acids. CDR3 nucleotide sequence: TGCGCCAGCAGCTCCCAGACTCGTAGCACAGATACGCAGTATTTT. This sequence encodes CASSSQTRSTDTQYF.

The genes are TRBV7-9 and TRBJ1-1; D might be TRBD1 (5 bases). Germline CDR1 SEHNR, CDR2 FQNEAQ (reference sequence). Trimming left V 5 bases short and J 10 bases short, with 17 bases between. The CDR3 has 13 amino acids. The DNA of the CDR3 is TGTGCCAGCAGCCCACCTTCGGCCGGGGGAGCTTTCTTT. Protein sequence: CASSPPSAGGAFF.

The chain has TRBV5-1 and TRBJ2-5; 11 nucleotides align to TRBD1. Trimming removed 2 bases from V and 4 bases from J; junction bases left unmatched: 10. The germline CDR1 and CDR2 sequences are SGHRS and YFSETQ. The CDR3 covers 17 residues. The CDR3: CASSLNAGQGGIETQYF. The CDR3 DNA reads as TGCGCCAGCAGCTTAAATGCGGGACAGGGGGGAATAGAGACCCAGTACTTC.

The rearrangement uses TRBV27 and TRBJ2-4; a weak D match, TRBD1 (6 bases). Germline CDR1 is MNHEY and CDR2 is SMNVEV (reference sequence). This CDR3 has 16 amino acids. V was shortened by 5 bases and J by 1 base, with 15 bases between the two germline ends. In nucleotides, the CDR3 is TGTGCCAGCAGTCCAGGGACATGGGAGGCCAAAAACATTCAGTACTTC. Protein sequence: CASSPGTWEAKNIQYF.